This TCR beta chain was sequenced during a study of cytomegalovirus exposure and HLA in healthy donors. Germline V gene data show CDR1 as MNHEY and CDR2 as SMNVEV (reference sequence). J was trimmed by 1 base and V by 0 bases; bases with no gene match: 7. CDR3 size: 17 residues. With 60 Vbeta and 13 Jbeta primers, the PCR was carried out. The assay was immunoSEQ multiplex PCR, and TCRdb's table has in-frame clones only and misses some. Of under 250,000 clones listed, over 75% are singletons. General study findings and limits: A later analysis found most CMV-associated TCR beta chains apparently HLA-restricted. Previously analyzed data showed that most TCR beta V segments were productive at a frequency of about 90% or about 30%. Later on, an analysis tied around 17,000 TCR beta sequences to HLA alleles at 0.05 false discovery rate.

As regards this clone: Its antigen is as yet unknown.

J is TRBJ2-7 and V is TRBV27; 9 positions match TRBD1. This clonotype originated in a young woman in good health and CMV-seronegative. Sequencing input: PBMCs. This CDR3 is CASSLSQQGARSYEQYF. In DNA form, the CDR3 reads TGTGCCAGCAGTTTATCCCAACAGGGGGCAAGGTCCTACGAGCAGTACTTC.